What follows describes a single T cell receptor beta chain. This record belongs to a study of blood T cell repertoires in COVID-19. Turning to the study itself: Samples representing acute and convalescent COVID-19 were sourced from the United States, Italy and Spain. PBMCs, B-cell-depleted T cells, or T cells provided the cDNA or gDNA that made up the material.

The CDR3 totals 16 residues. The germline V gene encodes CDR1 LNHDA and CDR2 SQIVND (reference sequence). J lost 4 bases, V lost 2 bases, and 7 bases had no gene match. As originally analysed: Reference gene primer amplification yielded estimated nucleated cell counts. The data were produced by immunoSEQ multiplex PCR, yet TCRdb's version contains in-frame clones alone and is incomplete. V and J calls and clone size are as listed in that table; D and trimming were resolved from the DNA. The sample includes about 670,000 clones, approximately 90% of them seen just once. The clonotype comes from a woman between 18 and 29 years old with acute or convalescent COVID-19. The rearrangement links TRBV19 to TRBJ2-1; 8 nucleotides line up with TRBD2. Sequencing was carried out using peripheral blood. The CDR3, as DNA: TGTGCCAGTAGTATAAATAGCGGGGCCAAATACAATGAGCAGTTCTTC. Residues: CASSINSGAKYNEQFF.